Listed below are T cell receptor beta chains from one sample, sequenced in a study of T cell responses to AZD1222 COVID-19 vaccine. The assay was immunoSEQ multiplex PCR, and TCRdb's table has in-frame clones only and misses some. The data show approximately 170,000 clones, under 95% seen once. The material was peripheral blood, obtained 28 days after the second AZD1222 dose. Receptors originate from an adult who received the AZD1222 COVID-19 vaccine. Both conserved end residues are part of each CDR3. A D gene is named only where the DNA matches it firmly. The size entry is marked missing in some rows and otherwise reads once, few, many or a size class.

j_gene: TRBJ2-7; d_gene: TRBD1; v_gene: TRBV28; abundance: .; CDR3nt: TGTGCCAGCGGAAAAGGGACAGGGACCTACGAGCAGTACTTC; CDR3aa: CASGKGTGTYEQYF
j_gene: TRBJ2-7; d_gene: TRBD2; v_gene: TRBV19; abundance: .; CDR3nt: TGTGCCAGTAGTATGGGGGACTTAGCGGGAGGGGTCTACGAGCAGTACTTC; CDR3aa: CASSMGDLAGGVYEQYF
j_gene: TRBJ1-1; d_gene: .; v_gene: TRBV2; abundance: .; CDR3nt: TGTGCCAGCAGTGATAGGACAGCGACAAGCACTGAAGCTTTCTTT; CDR3aa: CASSDRTATSTEAFF
j_gene: TRBJ1-6; d_gene: .; v_gene: TRBV10-3; abundance: .; CDR3nt: TGTGCCATCAGGGGGTCCACGGCTAGTTCACCCCTCCACTTT; CDR3aa: CAIRGSTASSPLHF
j_gene: TRBJ1-2; d_gene: TRBD1; v_gene: TRBV9; abundance: .; CDR3nt: TGTGCCAGCAGCGTGGCGGGACAGGGCTATGGCTACACCTTC; CDR3aa: CASSVAGQGYGYTF
j_gene: TRBJ1-2; d_gene: TRBD1; v_gene: TRBV7-2; abundance: .; CDR3nt: TGTGCCAGCGCCTCAGGACAGGGGGCGCCCGGCTATGGCTACACCTTC; CDR3aa: CASASGQGAPGYGYTF
j_gene: TRBJ2-5; d_gene: .; v_gene: TRBV2; abundance: .; CDR3nt: TGTGCCAGCAGTGCACAGGGTGGCCAAGAGACCCAGTACTTC; CDR3aa: CASSAQGGQETQYF
j_gene: TRBJ1-1; d_gene: .; v_gene: TRBV9; abundance: .; CDR3nt: TGTGCCAGCAGCGTAGATTTATCAGGTGGGGGGACTGAAGCTTTCTTT; CDR3aa: CASSVDLSGGGTEAFF
j_gene: TRBJ2-1; d_gene: .; v_gene: TRBV15; abundance: .; CDR3nt: TGTGCCACCAGCAGAGATGGACATTATGAGCAGTTCTTC; CDR3aa: CATSRDGHYEQFF
j_gene: TRBJ2-2; d_gene: TRBD1; v_gene: TRBV19; abundance: .; CDR3nt: TGTGCCACTTGGGACAGATTAACCGGGGAGCTGTTTTTT; CDR3aa: CATWDRLTGELFF
j_gene: TRBJ1-2; d_gene: .; v_gene: TRBV6-1; abundance: .; CDR3nt: TGTGCCAGCAGTGAGGGGGACTTGAAGAGCTATGGCTACACCTTC; CDR3aa: CASSEGDLKSYGYTF
j_gene: TRBJ1-2; d_gene: .; v_gene: TRBV18; abundance: .; CDR3nt: TGTGCCAGCTCACCACGGCCAGGGATCGATGGCTACACCTTC; CDR3aa: CASSPRPGIDGYTF
j_gene: TRBJ2-1; d_gene: .; v_gene: TRBV5-4; abundance: .; CDR3nt: TGTGCCAGCAGCCGCAGGACCGGATTGAATTACAATGAGCAGTTCTTC; CDR3aa: CASSRRTGLNYNEQFF
j_gene: TRBJ1-2; d_gene: .; v_gene: TRBV9; abundance: .; CDR3nt: TGTGCCAGCAGCGTAGGAGCAGGCGACAACTATGGCTACACCTTC; CDR3aa: CASSVGAGDNYGYTF
j_gene: TRBJ2-1; d_gene: .; v_gene: TRBV3-1/TRBV3-2; abundance: .; CDR3nt: TGTGCCAGCAGCCAATCAGACGACCTTCGGCTGGCGCAGTTCTTC; CDR3aa: CASSQSDDLRLAQFF
j_gene: TRBJ2-3; d_gene: .; v_gene: TRBV15; abundance: .; CDR3nt: TGTGCCACCAGCAGGGAACCTACCGGGATGCGGAATACGCAGTATTTT; CDR3aa: CATSREPTGMRNTQYF
j_gene: TRBJ2-1; d_gene: TRBD2; v_gene: TRBV4-3; abundance: .; CDR3nt: TGCGCCAGCAGCCAAGACCTGGGGACTAGCGGCAAGAATGAGCAGTTCTTC; CDR3aa: CASSQDLGTSGKNEQFF
j_gene: TRBJ1-3; d_gene: .; v_gene: TRBV28; abundance: .; CDR3nt: TGTGCCAGCAGTTTATTGGCAGACACCATATATTTT; CDR3aa: CASSLLADTIYF
j_gene: TRBJ2-1; d_gene: TRBD2; v_gene: TRBV6-5; abundance: .; CDR3nt: TGTGCCAGCAGTTACTCTAGCGGGAGTGACCATGAGCAGTTCTTC; CDR3aa: CASSYSSGSDHEQFF
j_gene: TRBJ2-1; d_gene: TRBD1; v_gene: TRBV7-9; abundance: .; CDR3nt: TGTGCCAGCAGCCTTAAAGACAGGGGGCTCTACAATGAGCAGTTCTTC; CDR3aa: CASSLKDRGLYNEQFF
j_gene: TRBJ1-3; d_gene: .; v_gene: TRBV30; abundance: .; CDR3nt: TGTGCCTGGGTTAGAGCGTTCGAAGGTGGAAACACCATATATTTT; CDR3aa: CAWVRAFEGGNTIYF
j_gene: TRBJ2-5; d_gene: .; v_gene: TRBV6-1; abundance: .; CDR3nt: TGTGCCAGCAGTGAAGGGGCCGAAGGGAAGACCCAGTACTTC; CDR3aa: CASSEGAEGKTQYF
j_gene: TRBJ1-1; d_gene: .; v_gene: TRBV7-8; abundance: .; CDR3nt: TGTGCCAGCAGCTCCTACCCCAGGGGAGTGGGCACTGAAGCTTTCTTT; CDR3aa: CASSSYPRGVGTEAFF
j_gene: TRBJ2-5; d_gene: .; v_gene: TRBV29-1; abundance: once; CDR3nt: TGCAGCGCGACCGACAGGTTTGAGACCCAGTACTTC; CDR3aa: CSATDRFETQYF
j_gene: TRBJ1-1; d_gene: .; v_gene: TRBV5-4; abundance: .; CDR3nt: TGTGCCAGCAGCCCGCCTCCACCCCGGAACACTGAAGCTTTCTTT; CDR3aa: CASSPPPPRNTEAFF
j_gene: TRBJ2-1; d_gene: TRBD2; v_gene: TRBV20-1; abundance: .; CDR3nt: TGCAGTGCCCAGCGGGACCACCTCGAGTTCTTC; CDR3aa: CSAQRDHLEFF
j_gene: TRBJ2-1; d_gene: TRBD2; v_gene: TRBV4-1; abundance: .; CDR3nt: TGCGCCAGCAGCCAAGGACTAGCGGGAGGCAAGAGCTCCTACAATGAGCAGTTCTTC; CDR3aa: CASSQGLAGGKSSYNEQFF
j_gene: TRBJ2-2; d_gene: TRBD2; v_gene: TRBV4-3; abundance: .; CDR3nt: TGCGCCAGCAGCCAAGGGGAGCGGGAGTTCACCGGGGAGCTGTTTTTT; CDR3aa: CASSQGEREFTGELFF
j_gene: TRBJ1-5; d_gene: TRBD1; v_gene: TRBV19; abundance: .; CDR3nt: TGTGCCAGTAGGGACTCCAGAGACAGGGTAATTCAGCCCCAGCATTTT; CDR3aa: CASRDSRDRVIQPQHF
j_gene: TRBJ1-2; d_gene: TRBD1; v_gene: TRBV7-6; abundance: .; CDR3nt: TGTGCCAGCGGGAAGGACAGGGGGGGTTCTAACTATGGCTACACCTTC; CDR3aa: CASGKDRGGSNYGYTF
j_gene: TRBJ1-1; d_gene: .; v_gene: TRBV7-8; abundance: .; CDR3nt: TGTGCCAGCAGCTGGAGGGGCACCCCGAACACTGAAGCTTTCTTT; CDR3aa: CASSWRGTPNTEAFF
j_gene: TRBJ2-5; d_gene: .; v_gene: TRBV2; abundance: .; CDR3nt: TGTGCCCAGCCATCGGGAGTGGGCGAGACCCAGTACTTC; CDR3aa: CAQPSGVGETQYF
j_gene: TRBJ1-1; d_gene: .; v_gene: TRBV27; abundance: once; CDR3nt: TGTGCCAGCAGTATTCCTTCCCAGGGGATCACTGAAGCTTTCTTT; CDR3aa: CASSIPSQGITEAFF
j_gene: TRBJ2-1; d_gene: .; v_gene: TRBV4-1; abundance: .; CDR3nt: TGCGCCAGCAGCCAAGTCCAAGGGGAGATAAGAAGCTCCTACAATGAGCAGTTCTTC; CDR3aa: CASSQVQGEIRSSYNEQFF
j_gene: TRBJ2-1; d_gene: .; v_gene: TRBV28; abundance: .; CDR3nt: TGTGCCAGCAGTTTCTGGGGTAGCGGCAATGAGCAGTTCTTC; CDR3aa: CASSFWGSGNEQFF
j_gene: TRBJ1-4; d_gene: TRBD1; v_gene: TRBV2; abundance: .; CDR3nt: TGTGCCAGCAATCAGGACAGGGGGCGCGAAAAACTGTTTTTT; CDR3aa: CASNQDRGREKLFF
j_gene: TRBJ2-7; d_gene: TRBD1; v_gene: TRBV6-5; abundance: .; CDR3nt: TGTGCCAGCTATTCCGGGACAGGGGTCTCCTACGAGCAGTACTTC; CDR3aa: CASYSGTGVSYEQYF
j_gene: TRBJ1-3; d_gene: .; v_gene: TRBV7-2; abundance: .; CDR3nt: TGTGCCAGCAGCCCCCGGGGGGGATCCGGAAACACCATATATTTT; CDR3aa: CASSPRGGSGNTIYF
j_gene: TRBJ1-1; d_gene: .; v_gene: TRBV28; abundance: .; CDR3nt: TGTGCCAGCAGTACCTGGGAGGGGGGGAGAGGGACTGAAGCTTTCTTT; CDR3aa: CASSTWEGGRGTEAFF
j_gene: TRBJ1-1; d_gene: TRBD1; v_gene: TRBV27; abundance: few; CDR3nt: TGTGCCAGCAGACAGGGGGTTGGGAACACTGAAGCTTTCTTT; CDR3aa: CASRQGVGNTEAFF
j_gene: TRBJ2-1; d_gene: .; v_gene: TRBV24-1; abundance: .; CDR3nt: TGTGCCACCAGTGATTTGCGGAGCAGCCACTACAATGAGCAGTTCTTC; CDR3aa: CATSDLRSSHYNEQFF
j_gene: TRBJ2-5; d_gene: TRBD2; v_gene: TRBV6-5; abundance: .; CDR3nt: TGTGCCAGCAAGGGGCTAGCGGGGTTCCAAGAGACCCAGTACTTC; CDR3aa: CASKGLAGFQETQYF
j_gene: TRBJ1-2; d_gene: .; v_gene: TRBV9; abundance: .; CDR3nt: TGTGCCAGCAGCGTAGCCGGGGGGGCAAACTATGGCTACACCTTC; CDR3aa: CASSVAGGANYGYTF
j_gene: TRBJ1-1; d_gene: .; v_gene: TRBV6-5; abundance: .; CDR3nt: TGTGCCAGCAGTTATATATCGAGGGCCTTGAACACTGAAGCTTTCTTT; CDR3aa: CASSYISRALNTEAFF
j_gene: TRBJ2-5; d_gene: TRBD1; v_gene: TRBV18; abundance: .; CDR3nt: TGTGCCAGCTCAGCGGGACAGGGGGAGACCCAGTACTTC; CDR3aa: CASSAGQGETQYF
j_gene: TRBJ2-5; d_gene: .; v_gene: TRBV20-1; abundance: .; CDR3nt: TGCAGTGCTAGTATGACTAGTAGCACCGAGACCCAGTACTTC; CDR3aa: CSASMTSSTETQYF
j_gene: TRBJ2-3; d_gene: TRBD2; v_gene: TRBV28; abundance: once; CDR3nt: TGTGCCAGCAGTGGGGGGGTTTTGGTTACGCAGTATTTT; CDR3aa: CASSGGVLVTQYF
j_gene: TRBJ2-2; d_gene: .; v_gene: TRBV7-9; abundance: .; CDR3nt: TGTGCCAGCAGCCCGACCGATTTCGCGCCCAAGACCGGGGAGCTGTTTTTT; CDR3aa: CASSPTDFAPKTGELFF
j_gene: TRBJ2-7; d_gene: TRBD1; v_gene: TRBV27; abundance: .; CDR3nt: TGTGCCAGCAGTTTATTGGACAGGGGCGACGAGCAGTACTTC; CDR3aa: CASSLLDRGDEQYF
j_gene: TRBJ2-5; d_gene: .; v_gene: TRBV29-1; abundance: .; CDR3nt: TGCAGCGTTGCAGTTCTTATGGGGCGGGAGACCCAGTACTTC; CDR3aa: CSVAVLMGRETQYF
j_gene: TRBJ1-3; d_gene: .; v_gene: TRBV9; abundance: .; CDR3nt: TGTGCCAGCAGCGCTACAGTGACAACTGGAAACACCATATATTTT; CDR3aa: CASSATVTTGNTIYF
j_gene: TRBJ2-2; d_gene: .; v_gene: TRBV15; abundance: .; CDR3nt: TGTGCCACCAGCAGAGACCGCCTGGGGGAGCTGTTTTTT; CDR3aa: CATSRDRLGELFF
j_gene: TRBJ1-2; d_gene: TRBD1; v_gene: TRBV2; abundance: .; CDR3nt: TGTGCCAGCAGTCCACAGGGGGGCTATGGCTACACCTTC; CDR3aa: CASSPQGGYGYTF
j_gene: TRBJ2-7; d_gene: TRBD1; v_gene: TRBV4-1; abundance: .; CDR3nt: TGCGCCAGCAGCTTCCGACAGGGGGGACCCTACGAGCAGTACTTC; CDR3aa: CASSFRQGGPYEQYF